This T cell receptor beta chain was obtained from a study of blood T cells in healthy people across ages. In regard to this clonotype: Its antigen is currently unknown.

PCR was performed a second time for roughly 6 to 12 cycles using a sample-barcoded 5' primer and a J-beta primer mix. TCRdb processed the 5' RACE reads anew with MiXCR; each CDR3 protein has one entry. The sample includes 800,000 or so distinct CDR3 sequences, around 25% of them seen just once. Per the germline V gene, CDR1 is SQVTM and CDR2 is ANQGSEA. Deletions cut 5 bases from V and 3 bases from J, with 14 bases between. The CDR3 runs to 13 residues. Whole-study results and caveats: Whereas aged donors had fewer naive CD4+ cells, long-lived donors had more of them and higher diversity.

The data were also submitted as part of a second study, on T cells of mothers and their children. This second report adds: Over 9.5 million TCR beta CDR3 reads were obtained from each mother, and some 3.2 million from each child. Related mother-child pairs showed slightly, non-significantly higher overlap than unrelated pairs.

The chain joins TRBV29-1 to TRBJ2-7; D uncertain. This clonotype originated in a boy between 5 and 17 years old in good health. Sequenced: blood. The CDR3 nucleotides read TGCAGCGTTCTACTCGAAATCAACTACGAGCAGTACTTC. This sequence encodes CSVLLEINYEQYF.